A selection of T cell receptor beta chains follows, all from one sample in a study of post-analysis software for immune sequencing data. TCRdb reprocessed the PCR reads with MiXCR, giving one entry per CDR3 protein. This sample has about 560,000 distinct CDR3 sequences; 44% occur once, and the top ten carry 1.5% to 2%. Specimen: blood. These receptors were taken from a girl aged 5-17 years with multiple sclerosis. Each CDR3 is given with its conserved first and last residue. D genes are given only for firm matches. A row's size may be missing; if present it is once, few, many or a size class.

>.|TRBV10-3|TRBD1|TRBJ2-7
CAIRGTGQVKYEQYF
TGTGCCATCAGGGGGACGGGACAGGTAAAGTACGAGCAGTACTTC
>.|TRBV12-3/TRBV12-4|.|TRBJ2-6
CASSLTGNNVLTF
TGTGCCAGCAGTTTAACAGGGAACAACGTCCTGACTTTC
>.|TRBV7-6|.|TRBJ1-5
CASSWLENNQPQHF
TGTGCCAGCAGCTGGTTGGAGAACAATCAGCCCCAGCATTTT
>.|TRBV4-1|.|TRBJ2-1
CASSQDFRGEPYNEQFF
TGCGCCAGCAGCCAGGACTTCAGGGGGGAACCCTACAATGAGCAGTTCTTC
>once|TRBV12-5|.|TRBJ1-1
CASGTDSLTEAFF
TGTGCTAGTGGTACGGACAGCCTAACTGAAGCTTTCTTT
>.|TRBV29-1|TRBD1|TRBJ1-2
CSVVQGGRALYGYTF
TGCAGCGTTGTTCAGGGGGGCAGAGCCCTCTATGGCTACACCTTC
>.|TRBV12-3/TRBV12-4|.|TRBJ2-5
CASSSKKYRRETQYF
TGTGCCAGCTCCTCTAAGAAATACCGAAGAGAGACCCAGTACTTC
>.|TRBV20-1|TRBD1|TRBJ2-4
CSASPLTGEDKNIQYF
TGCAGTGCTAGCCCTCTGACAGGGGAGGACAAAAACATTCAGTACTTC
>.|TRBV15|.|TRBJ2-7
CATSRDIQQYEQYF
TGTGCCACCAGCAGAGATATTCAGCAATACGAGCAGTACTTC
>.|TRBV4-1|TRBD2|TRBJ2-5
CASSQELSPAGLETQYF
TGCGCCAGCAGCCAAGAATTGTCACCAGCGGGACTAGAGACCCAGTACTTC
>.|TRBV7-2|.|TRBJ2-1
CASSLQSGYNEQFF
TGTGCCAGCAGCTTACAGTCCGGATACAATGAGCAGTTCTTC
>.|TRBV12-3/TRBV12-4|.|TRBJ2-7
CASSHGPLYEQYF
TGTGCCAGCAGCCACGGGCCTTTATACGAGCAGTACTTC
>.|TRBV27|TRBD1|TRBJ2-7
CASSIRARGSYEQYF
TGTGCCAGCAGTATCCGGGCCAGGGGGTCCTACGAGCAGTACTTC
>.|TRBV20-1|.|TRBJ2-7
CSVFQGLAYEQYF
TGCAGTGTGTTCCAGGGTCTAGCCTACGAGCAGTACTTC
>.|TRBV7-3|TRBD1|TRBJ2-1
CASSSRQGDDEQFF
TGTGCCAGCAGCTCCCGACAGGGGGACGATGAGCAGTTCTTC
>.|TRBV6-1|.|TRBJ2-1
CASRDSTGSSYNEQFF
TGTGCCAGCAGAGATTCTACAGGGAGCTCCTACAATGAGCAGTTCTTC
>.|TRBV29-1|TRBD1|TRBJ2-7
CSVESDRGRFNEQYF
TGCAGCGTAGAGAGCGACAGGGGGCGATTCAACGAGCAGTACTTC
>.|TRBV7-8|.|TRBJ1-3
CASSLVRTHTPRGNTIYF
TGTGCCAGCAGCTTAGTTCGGACCCACACACCCCGGGGAAACACCATATATTTT
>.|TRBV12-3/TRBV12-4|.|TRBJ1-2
CASSFFRGDYGYTF
TGTGCCAGCAGTTTCTTCCGGGGGGATTATGGCTACACCTTC
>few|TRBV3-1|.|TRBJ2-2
CASTRGANTGELFF
TGTGCCAGCACACGAGGGGCGAACACCGGGGAGCTGTTTTTT
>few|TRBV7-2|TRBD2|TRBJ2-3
CASSLRGRLAGGFSTDTQYF
TGTGCCAGCAGCTTACGAGGTCGACTAGCGGGGGGATTTAGCACAGATACGCAGTATTTT
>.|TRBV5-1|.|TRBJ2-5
CASSFNKVQETQYF
TGCGCCAGCAGCTTCAACAAGGTCCAAGAGACCCAGTACTTC